These 32 T cell receptor beta chains were all obtained from the same sample, sequenced in a study of TIL therapy for anti-PD-1-resistant metastatic lung cancer. This was the immunoSEQ v3 assay. Assay used: immunoSEQ multiplex PCR; TCRdb lists only in-frame clones, some missing. The table has under 100,000 clones, 55% to 75% seen once. Indicated time point: pre-treatment sample, taken before nivolumab and TIL therapy. Tumor tissue came from excised metastases, mostly pleural nodules or supraclavicular lymph nodes. Material: tumor tissue, obtained at baseline. The origin of the receptors is a person between 25 and 79 years old with non-small cell lung cancer.

This chain uses TRBV6-6 with TRBJ2-4, with D perhaps assigned TRBD1 or TRBD2 (6 bases each). Deletions cut 7 bases from V and 7 bases from J, with 11 bases between. Germline CDR1 reads MNHNY; CDR2 reads SVGAGI (reference sequence). The CDR3 has 12 residues. DNA of the CDR3: TGTGCCAGCACCAAAGGGGGGAACATTCAGTACTTC. It codes for CASTKGGNIQYF.

CDR3 in amino acids: CASSDFSGSPLHF. The CDR3 coding sequence is TGTGCCAGCAGTGATTTCAGTGGGTCACCCCTCCACTTT. The chain has TRBV6-1 and TRBJ1-6, with unresolved D. The CDR3 has 13 residues. The germline V gene encodes CDR1 MNHNS and CDR2 SASEGT. V was shortened by 3 bases and J by 10 bases, with 10 bases between the two germline ends.

The CDR3 sequence: CATSRARGSVYEQYF. CDR3 sequence (DNA): TGTGCCACCAGCAGAGCCCGGGGCAGTGTCTACGAGCAGTACTTC. V gene TRBV15 combines with J gene TRBJ2-7; D may correspond to TRBD1 or TRBD2 (5 bases each). The V end was cut by 1 base, the J end by 3 bases, with 13 bases between. The CDR3 length is 15 residues. The germline CDR1 and CDR2 sequences are LNHNV and YYDKDF (reference sequence).

The DNA of the CDR3 is TGTGCCAGCAGTTACCGGGCCCCGGACGGGACCGGGGAGCTGTTTTTT. Its protein product is CASSYRAPDGTGELFF. The V call is TRBV6-2 or TRBV6-3, the J call TRBJ2-2; the D is unclear. Germline loops: CDR1 MNHEY, CDR2 SVGEGT. V was clipped by 2 bases and J by 5 bases, with 15 bases between them. The CDR3 extends over 16 amino acids.

This clone was observed a single time. The gene calls are TRBV3-1 (or the pseudogene TRBV3-2) and TRBJ2-7; 9 bases map to TRBD1. Trimming at V came to 0 bases and at J to 5 bases, leaving 5 bases not matched to a gene. CDR3 length: 15 residues. Germline V gene data show CDR1 as LGHDT and CDR2 as YNNKEL (reference sequence). The CDR3 coding sequence is TGTGCCAGCAGCCAAGATGTGGGGACAGGGAACGAGCAGTACTTC. Protein: CASSQDVGTGNEQYF.

The sample holds many counts of this clone. The DNA of the CDR3 is TGTGCCAGCAGGCACAGGGACAGGTCATACGAGCAGTACTTC. Protein product: CASRHRDRSYEQYF. The chain joins TRBV27 to TRBJ2-7; TRBD1 agrees at 8 bases. Looked up from germline, CDR1 is MNHEY and CDR2 is SMNVEV (reference sequence). After removal of 6 bases from V and 4 bases from J, the junction contained 8 bases not matched to a gene. The CDR3 extends over 14 amino acids.

The gene calls are TRBV11-2 and TRBJ2-4, with D perhaps TRBD1 (6 bases). The CDR3 covers 16 residues. Looked up from germline, CDR1 is SGHAT and CDR2 is FQNNGV. Trimming took off 3 bases at V and 1 base at J, with 13 bases between the two ends. The CDR3 is CASSFSQGQAKNIQYF. The CDR3 bases are TGTGCCAGCAGCTTTAGTCAAGGACAGGCCAAAAACATTCAGTACTTC.

This clone appeared a few times. This chain uses TRBV7-6 with TRBJ2-7; TRBD2 is a possible D gene (6 bases). Germline V lookup: CDR1 SGHVS, CDR2 FNYEAQ. This CDR3 spans 14 amino acids. Between the trimmed V and J ends, which lost 5 bases and 3 bases, there was a span of 14 bases. This CDR3 reads CASSQDGGFYEQYF. The CDR3 region has the DNA TGTGCCAGCAGCCAGGATGGGGGGTTCTACGAGCAGTACTTC.

V usage is TRBV6-5 and J usage is TRBJ2-7; 7 bases line up with TRBD2. V lost 0 bases to trimming and J lost 6 bases; unmatched junction nucleotides: 5. This CDR3 has 14 amino acids. Germline V gives CDR1 MNHEY, CDR2 SVGAGI. In DNA, the CDR3 is TGTGCCAGCAGTTACTCGGGATCGGGAGGCGAGCAGTACTTC. Its translation is CASSYSGSGGEQYF.

The rearrangement uses TRBV7-6 and TRBJ2-1, with 8 bases matching TRBD2. Germline-derived CDR1 and CDR2 are SGHVS and FNYEAQ. V lost 2 bases, J lost 4 bases, and 7 bases stayed unmatched. This CDR3 contains 16 residues. The chain's CDR3 is CASSLTGLAGYNEQFF. Here the CDR3 DNA reads TGTGCCAGCAGCTTAACCGGGCTAGCGGGTTACAATGAGCAGTTCTTC.

As to this clone: The identical CDR3 is also encoded by other nucleotide sequences in the sample. Here the CDR3 DNA reads TGTGCCAGCACCTTCGGACGGGGGAACACTGAAGCTTTCTTT. Its protein is CASTFGRGNTEAFF. The chain is built from TRBV6-6 and TRBJ1-1; D remains ambiguous. Per germline, CDR1 MNHNY and CDR2 SVGAGI (reference sequence). Trimming pared 7 bases from V and 1 base from J, leaving 13 bases between. The length of the CDR3 is 14 residues.

The chain couples TRBV29-1 to TRBJ2-3; no clear D. Germline CDR1 SQVTM, CDR2 ANQGSEA. Trimming took 2 bases from V and 1 from J, leaving 4 bases between them. There are 12 residues in the CDR3. CDR3 sequence: CSVEYGTDTQYF. CDR3 coding DNA: TGCAGCGTTGAATACGGCACAGATACGCAGTATTTT.

This chain connects TRBV5-1 to TRBJ1-4, with D possibly TRBD1 on 6 matching bases. Germline-derived CDR1 and CDR2 are SGHRS and YFSETQ. The CDR3 runs 15 residues. V was cut by 4 bases and J by 3 bases, with 13 bases left in between. The CDR3 spells CASSPSTGANEKLFF. Written as DNA, the CDR3 is TGCGCCAGCAGCCCCTCGACAGGAGCTAATGAAAAACTGTTTTTT.

This clone was observed a single time. V and J are TRBV7-2 and TRBJ2-7; no definite D call. CDR1 SGHTA and CDR2 FQGNSA come from the germline V gene. The V and J ends lost 2 bases and 6 bases respectively, with 5 bases between them. The CDR3 runs to 11 residues. In DNA form, the CDR3 reads TGTGCCAGCAGCTTACAACTCGAGCAGTACTTC. Protein: CASSLQLEQYF.

By its share, this clone is medium-sized. The CDR3 nucleotides read TGTGCCAGCAGGCTGGGACAGGGACAAGGTGAGCAGTACTTC. Its translation is CASRLGQGQGEQYF. The J gene is TRBJ2-7, the V gene TRBV27; 9 bases fit TRBD1. Per germline, CDR1 MNHEY and CDR2 SMNVEV (reference sequence). V shed 6 bases and J 7 bases; nucleotides not matched to a gene: 10. The length of the CDR3 is 14 residues.

The chain carries TRBV5-1 and TRBJ1-4, with 7 bases identical to TRBD1. J lost 5 bases, V lost 1 base, and 2 bases had no gene match. The CDR3 is 14 amino acids. From germline, CDR1 is SGHRS and CDR2 YFSETQ. The CDR3 region has the DNA TGCGCCAGCAGCTTGTCAGGGGGAAATGAAAAACTGTTTTTT. Protein product: CASSLSGGNEKLFF.

The chain combines TRBV27 with TRBJ2-1; D gene unclear. The germline gives CDR1 MNHEY, CDR2 SMNVEV (reference sequence). Trimming cost V 0 bases and J 7 bases, with 7 bases left between them. The CDR3 spans 13 residues. The CDR3 coding sequence is TGTGCCAGCAGTTTATCGCCAGTTAATGAGCAGTTCTTC. This sequence encodes CASSLSPVNEQFF.

This rearrangement joins TRBV9 to TRBJ2-2; D is ambiguous. The CDR3 has 12 residues. Germline V gives CDR1 SGDLS, CDR2 YYNGEE. The ends were cut back, 5 bases at V and 7 bases at J, with 9 bases in the middle. This CDR3 is CASSRSGGELFF. The CDR3 coding sequence is TGTGCCAGCAGTCGGTCGGGCGGGGAGCTGTTTTTT.

The gene calls are TRBV28 and TRBJ1-2; D may be TRBD1 (5 bases). The germline V gene has CDR1 MDHEN and CDR2 SYDVKM. Trimming pared 6 bases from V and 1 base from J, leaving 24 bases between. The CDR3 extends over 18 amino acids. As DNA, the CDR3 is TGTGCCAGCAGCGTTTTAGAGGGTAGGGGCGCCTATAACTATGGCTACACCTTC. Protein: CASSVLEGRGAYNYGYTF.

The chain carries TRBV7-2 and TRBJ2-2; the D call may be TRBD1 or TRBD2 (5 bases each). V lost 1 base, J lost 7 bases, and 16 bases lay in between. CDR1 SGHTA and CDR2 FQGNSA come from the germline V gene. The CDR3 runs 16 residues. CDR3 coding DNA: TGTGCCAGCAGCTTAGGGGGTACCGGGGCGGGCGGGGAGCTGTTTTTT. Translating gives CASSLGGTGAGGELFF. Filled out from reference TRBV7-2 and TRBJ2-2, the complete variable domain reads GAGVSQSPSNKVTEKGKDVELRCDPISGHTALYWYRQSLGQGLEFLIYFQGNSAPDKSGLPSDRFSAERTGGSVSTLTIQRTQQEDSAVYLCASSLGGTGAGGELFFGEGSRLTVL.

This chain links TRBV28 with TRBJ2-7; a possible D gene is TRBD2 (5 bases). CDR1 and CDR2 from the germline V gene are MDHEN and SYDVKM. V was cut by 5 bases and J by 7 bases, with 15 bases left in between. The CDR3 runs to 13 residues. The CDR3 protein is CASSVDSSQEQYF. CDR3 DNA: TGTGCCAGCAGTGTGGACTCCTCTCAGGAGCAGTACTTC.

The gene calls are TRBV6-5 and TRBJ1-4, with a tentative D call TRBD1 (5 bases). Germline V CDR1 and CDR2: MNHEY, SVGAGI. V was pared by 7 bases and J by 5 bases, with 11 bases between. CDR3 length equals 13 residues. In nucleotides, the CDR3 is TGTGCCAGCACTCTGGGGCCAAATGAAAAACTGTTTTTT. Its translation: CASTLGPNEKLFF.

In this sample, this clone turned up a few times. V and J are TRBV9 and TRBJ1-5; D is possibly TRBD1 (5 bases). Trimming cost V 6 bases and J 5 bases, with 21 bases left between them. This CDR3 contains 16 residues. Germline assignment: CDR1 SGDLS and CDR2 YYNGEE. CDR3 bases: TGTGCCAGCACCGCCCCGGGGCTACCACGTTATCAGCCCCAGCATTTT. Its translation is CASTAPGLPRYQPQHF.

The chain joins TRBV24-1 to TRBJ2-1; D tentatively fits TRBD1 or TRBD2 (5 bases each). Trimming pared 4 bases from V and 13 bases from J, leaving 16 bases between. This CDR3 spans 13 amino acids. Per germline, CDR1 KGHDR and CDR2 SFDVKD. DNA for the CDR3: TGTGCCACCAGTGACCGGTGGGGACCTCCACAGTTCTTC. Translated, it gives CATSDRWGPPQFF.

This clone was seen a few times. V gene TRBV4-2 combines with J gene TRBJ2-7; 7 nucleotides align to TRBD2. Germline-derived CDR1 and CDR2 are LGHNA and YNFKEQ. The CDR3 runs 15 residues. The junction had 11 bases not matched to a gene; V was cut back by 3 bases and J by 6 bases. CDR3 bases: TGTGCCAGCAGCCAGCAACGGGGCGGGAGTTTCGAGCAGTACTTC. It translates to CASSQQRGGSFEQYF.

This clone was detected a few times. The chain links TRBV6-5 to TRBJ1-6, with a tentative D call TRBD1 (6 bases). The germline CDR1 and CDR2 sequences are MNHEY and SVGAGI. There are 14 residues in the CDR3. V gave up 6 bases and J gave up 5 bases, with 11 bases separating them. CDR3 nucleotide sequence: TGTGCCAGCAGGGACCAGGGGAATAATTCACCCCTCCACTTT. Amino acid sequence: CASRDQGNNSPLHF.

The rearrangement links TRBV20-1 to TRBJ2-2; the D is unclear. This CDR3 spans 12 amino acids. V lost 3 bases, J lost 4 bases, and 6 bases lay in between. Per the germline V gene, CDR1 is DFQATT and CDR2 is SNEGSKA (reference sequence). The CDR3 reads CSASGSTGELFF. Written as DNA, the CDR3 is TGCAGTGCTAGTGGGTCCACCGGGGAGCTGTTTTTT.

CDR3 amino acids: CASSGGPNYGYTF. CDR3 nucleotides: TGTGCCAGCAGCGGGGGACCCAACTATGGCTACACCTTC. The chain has TRBV5-6 and TRBJ1-2, with D perhaps matching TRBD1 (5 bases). The CDR3 contains 13 residues. Trimming took 4 bases from V and 2 from J, leaving 9 bases between them. Germline assignment: CDR1 SGHDT and CDR2 YYEEEE.

The V call is TRBV5-1, the J call TRBJ1-2; D call uncertain. V lost 0 bases to trimming and J lost 8 bases, with 14 bases between them. The CDR3 contains 14 residues. CDR1 and CDR2 from the germline V gene are SGHRS and YFSETQ. The CDR3 region has the DNA TGCGCCAGCAGCTTGGACAGCCCCCTTGGGGGCTACACCTTC. Its translation is CASSLDSPLGGYTF.

This clone was seen a few times. The genes are TRBV7-2 and TRBJ1-3; D ambiguous. Looked up from germline, CDR1 is SGHTA and CDR2 is FQGNSA. The CDR3 contains 15 residues. V gave up 1 base and J gave up 2 bases, with 9 bases separating them. CDR3 in amino acids: CASSLVAGPGNTIYF. The CDR3 bases are TGTGCCAGCAGCTTAGTTGCGGGTCCTGGAAACACCATATATTTT.

V gene TRBV14 combines with J gene TRBJ1-3; no firm D call. This CDR3 has 16 residues. With 1 base removed from V and 8 bases from J, the gap between germline ends came to 18 bases. The germline CDR1 and CDR2 sequences are SGHDN and FVKESK. CDR3 DNA: TGTGCCAGCAGCCAAGGACGTTCGAGCGCTGGTTACACCATATATTTT. As protein: CASSQGRSSAGYTIYF.

This rearrangement joins TRBV11-2 to TRBJ2-1, with a tentative D call TRBD2 (5 bases). Trimming pared 1 base from V and 7 bases from J, leaving 11 bases between. Germline V lookup: CDR1 SGHAT, CDR2 FQNNGV. The CDR3 sequence is 14 residues long. CDR3 loop: CASSLGGLRNEQFF. CDR3 nucleotides: TGTGCCAGCAGCTTAGGCGGGTTGCGGAATGAGCAGTTCTTC.